Below, 22 T cell receptor beta chains from the same sample are listed, as sequenced in a study of blood T cell repertoires in COVID-19. The protocol was immunoSEQ multiplex PCR, while the TCRdb copy is restricted to in-frame clones and leaves out a portion. The sample shows around 140,000 clones, around 86% of them seen only once. The sequenced sample consisted of peripheral blood. The origin of the receptors is a man between 50 and 59 years old with active COVID-19.

Turning to this clone: Within the sample, other DNA sequences also encode this same CDR3. J is TRBJ1-2 and V is TRBV2; TRBD1 matches 10 bases. This CDR3 spans 14 amino acids. With 6 bases clipped from V and 2 bases from J, the junction kept 3 bases outside the gene matches. CDR1 is SNHLY and CDR2 is FYNNEI in the germline V gene. The CDR3 protein is CASSGGQGNYGYTF. The CDR3 nucleotides are TGTGCCAGCAGCGGGGGACAGGGGAACTATGGCTACACCTTC. The full variable domain, rest sourced from reference TRBV2 and TRBJ1-2, is EPEVTQTPSHQVTQMGQEVILRCVPISNHLYFYWYRQILGQKVEFLVSFYNNEISEKSEIFDDQFSVERPDGSNFTLKIRSTKLEDSAMYFCASSGGQGNYGYTFGSGTRLTVV.

This sequence joins TRBV20-1 and TRBJ2-1; possibly TRBD2 for D (5 bases). Germline CDR1 DFQATT, CDR2 SNEGSKA (reference sequence). Trimming shortened V by 0 bases and J by 12 bases, and 9 bases separated the two germline ends. There are 11 residues in the CDR3. CDR3 region: CSARDKAGQFF. The CDR3 DNA sequence: TGCAGTGCTAGAGATAAGGCGGGGCAGTTCTTC.

The chain joins TRBV6-5 to TRBJ2-6; no clear D. The germline V gene has CDR1 MNHEY and CDR2 SVGAGI. The V end was cut by 10 bases, the J end by 1 base, with 5 bases between. This CDR3 spans 12 amino acids. CDR3 nucleotides: TGTGCCACGGTTTCTGGGGCCAACGTCCTGACTTTC. Its protein is CATVSGANVLTF.

The rearrangement uses TRBV23-1 and TRBJ1-3; 9 nucleotides align to TRBD1. TRBV23-1 counts as an open reading frame of uncertain function. CDR3 length: 15 amino acids. After removal of 9 bases from V and 0 bases from J, the junction contained 6 bases not matched to a gene. CDR3 region: CARDQGQGSGNTIYF. CDR3 bases: TGCGCCAGAGACCAGGGACAGGGCTCTGGAAACACCATATATTTT.

The chain recombines TRBV6-5 with TRBJ2-2; a possible D gene is TRBD1 (6 bases). Germline lookup yields CDR1 MNHEY and CDR2 SVGAGI. V was clipped by 6 bases and J by 4 bases, with 12 bases between them. The CDR3 runs 14 residues. This chain's CDR3 is CASSLVGGTGELFF. The CDR3 DNA is TGTGCCAGCAGCCTTGTAGGGGGCACCGGGGAGCTGTTTTTT.

This clone was counted a few times. V usage is TRBV3-1 (or the pseudogene TRBV3-2) and J usage is TRBJ2-1; unclear D gene. This CDR3 has 13 residues. CDR1 and CDR2 (germline): LGHDT, YNNKEL (reference sequence). V lost 2 bases and J lost 9, with 11 bases in between. The CDR3 nucleotides read TGTGCCAGCAGCCAAATTGGTGAGTTTGAGCAGTTCTTC. Protein product: CASSQIGEFEQFF.

In its sample, this clone was seen once. The chain recombines TRBV11-2 with TRBJ1-1; maybe TRBD1 (6 bases). CDR1 SGHAT and CDR2 FQNNGV come from the germline V gene. This CDR3 has 14 amino acids. Deletions cut 5 bases from V and 5 bases from J, with 15 bases between. CDR3 bases: TGTGCCAGCAGCCTCACAGGGCGGGGGACTGAAGCTTTCTTT. Translation: CASSLTGRGTEAFF.

V gene TRBV4-1 combines with J gene TRBJ2-1, with TRBD2 identical over 8 bases. Unmatched junction bases numbered 7, after V lost 1 base and J lost 5 bases. Germline values: CDR1 MGHRA, CDR2 YSYEKL. The CDR3 is 16 residues long. This CDR3 reads CASSQGRAGGHNEQFF. DNA of the CDR3: TGCGCCAGCAGCCAAGGTAGGGCGGGGGGACACAATGAGCAGTTCTTC.

As DNA, the CDR3 is TGTGCCAGCAGTTCGCAAGGACGGAACGGAGGCTACGAGCAGTACTTC. Encoded protein: CASSSQGRNGGYEQYF. The J gene is TRBJ2-7, the V gene TRBV6-5; a possible D gene is TRBD2 (5 bases). Per germline, CDR1 MNHEY and CDR2 SVGAGI. The CDR3 contains 16 residues. V lost 4 bases and J lost 3, with 19 bases in between.

V and J are TRBV11-2 and TRBJ2-3, with 14 positions matching TRBD2. Germline V gene lookup returns CDR1 SGHAT and CDR2 FQNNGV. Trimming removed 1 base from V and 6 bases from J; junction bases left unmatched: 12. CDR3 length: 19 amino acids. The CDR3 spells CASSLVDSGTSGGLDTQYF. For the CDR3, the DNA is TGTGCCAGCAGCTTAGTGGATTCGGGGACTAGCGGGGGCTTGGATACGCAGTATTTT.

The chain carries TRBV3-1 (or the pseudogene TRBV3-2) and TRBJ1-1; D gene unclear. This CDR3 region has 13 residues. Trimming took off 2 bases at V and 5 bases at J, with 9 bases between the two ends. From germline, CDR1 is LGHDT and CDR2 YNNKEL (reference sequence). For the CDR3, the DNA is TGTGCCAGCAGCCAAAAGGGAGGGACTGAAGCTTTCTTT. As protein: CASSQKGGTEAFF.

The DNA for the CDR3 is TGTGCCAGCAGCTTAGGGGGCCTGAACACCGGGGAGCTGTTTTTT. This codes for CASSLGGLNTGELFF. The chain recombines TRBV7-3 with TRBJ2-2, with a possible D match to TRBD1 (6 bases). The germline V gene encodes CDR1 SGHTA and CDR2 FQGTGA. With 2 bases removed from V and 1 base from J, the gap between germline ends came to 8 bases. The CDR3 is 15 residues long.

The chain couples TRBV18 to TRBJ2-1, with 7 bases fitting TRBD1. Germline-derived CDR1 and CDR2 are KGHSH and LQKENI. The CDR3 covers 15 residues. The trim removed 2 bases at V and 2 bases at J, leaving 3 bases unmatched. DNA of the CDR3: TGTGCCAGCTCACCAACGCAGGGGGCCTACAATGAGCAGTTCTTC. Translating it yields CASSPTQGAYNEQFF.

The chain is built from TRBV7-2 and TRBJ2-7; D gene unclear. This CDR3 is 14 amino acids long. V lost 1 base to trimming and J lost 2 bases, with 9 bases between them. Germline loops: CDR1 SGHTA, CDR2 FQGNSA. The chain's CDR3 is CASSLGAVTYEQYF. The CDR3 DNA follows: TGTGCCAGCAGCTTAGGGGCCGTAACCTACGAGCAGTACTTC.

The V call is TRBV25-1, the J call TRBJ1-2; a weak D match, TRBD1 (5 bases). The CDR3 spans 13 residues. Trimming took off 5 bases at V and 6 bases at J, with 13 bases between the two ends. Germline CDR1 reads MGHDK; CDR2 reads SYGVNS. The CDR3 bases are TGTGCCAGCAGTTCGGGAGCCAGGGATGGCTACACCTTC. Translated: CASSSGARDGYTF.

DNA of the CDR3: TGTGCCAGCAGCTTAAGTCTCCGGGAGGAGCAGTTCTTC. Amino acid sequence: CASSLSLREEQFF. V usage is TRBV3-1 (or the pseudogene TRBV3-2) and J usage is TRBJ2-1; possibly TRBD2 for D (6 bases). V was clipped by 5 bases and J by 10 bases, with 15 bases between them. Germline V gene sequence: CDR1 LGHDT, CDR2 YNNKEL (reference sequence). This CDR3 is 13 amino acids long.

This chain links TRBV4-1 with TRBJ2-7, with 8 bases identical to TRBD1. The CDR3 extends over 15 amino acids. Germline CDR1 reads MGHRA; CDR2 reads YSYEKL. With V trimmed by 0 bases and J by 7 bases, 8 bases remained unmatched. The CDR3 DNA reads as TGCGCCAGCAGCCAAGAAGGCCAGGGGGCGCGGGAGCAGTACTTC. Translating it yields CASSQEGQGAREQYF.

The chain uses TRBV4-2 and TRBJ2-1, with 10 nucleotides matching TRBD1. This CDR3 region has 16 residues. Germline V gene data show CDR1 as LGHNA and CDR2 as YNFKEQ. Trimming removed 5 bases from V and 2 bases from J; junction bases left unmatched: 6. This chain's CDR3 is CASSAGTGEAYNEQFF. In DNA, the CDR3 is TGTGCCAGCAGCGCCGGGACAGGGGAGGCCTACAATGAGCAGTTCTTC.

The J gene is TRBJ1-5, the V gene TRBV6-2 or TRBV6-3, with TRBD1 matching over 7 bases. Germline V gene data show CDR1 as MNHEY and CDR2 as SVGEGT. V was pared by 5 bases and J by 5 bases, with 9 bases of the junction left unmatched. CDR3 size: 15 residues. The DNA for the CDR3 is TGTGCCAGCAGTCGAGAGACAGGGTTGCATCAGCCCCAGCATTTT. It encodes CASSRETGLHQPQHF.

The chain uses TRBV24-1 and TRBJ2-1, with unresolved D. Deletions cut 2 bases from V and 11 bases from J, with 12 bases between. CDR1 KGHDR and CDR2 SFDVKD come from the germline V gene. The CDR3 has 13 residues. DNA for the CDR3: TGTGCCACCAGTGATTCTGGTTGGCAGAAGCAGTTCTTC. It specifies CATSDSGWQKQFF.

V gene TRBV18 combines with J gene TRBJ2-3, with 13 bases identical to TRBD2. V shed 6 bases and J 3 bases; nucleotides not matched to a gene: 6. CDR1 and CDR2 from the germline V gene are KGHSH and LQKENI. CDR3 length equals 16 residues. The CDR3 protein is CASSPGLAGMTDTQYF. Here the CDR3 DNA reads TGTGCCAGCTCCCCGGGACTAGCGGGGATGACAGATACGCAGTATTTT.

V is TRBV29-1 and J is TRBJ2-1; TRBD2 matches at 9 bases. CDR1 and CDR2 from the germline V gene are SQVTM and ANQGSEA. The CDR3 is made up of 14 amino acids. The V segment lost 6 bases and the J segment 3 bases; nucleotides outside the gene matches: 6. The CDR3 region is CSVVAGANYNEQFF. The CDR3 nucleotides are TGCAGCGTGGTAGCGGGGGCAAACTACAATGAGCAGTTCTTC.